This record covers a single TCR beta chain. Its target is not known. V shed 3 bases and J shed 4 bases, with 13 bases lying between them. The CDR3 is made up of 14 amino acids. Germline-derived CDR1 and CDR2 are LNHDA and SQIVND (reference sequence). The data belong to a study of shared clonotypes between healthy human individuals. Findings and caveats of the study: The genetic and exposure-history diversity represented was limited by few donors.

There were only Caucasian adults among the donors, and all lived in Nashville, Tennessee. The authors ran unsorted PBMC replicate PCRs on around 270 ng DNA, 25,000 to 35,000 T cell genomes. TCRdb's table, derived via immunoSEQ multiplex PCR, lists solely in-frame clones and lacks some. Among some 530,000 clones, approximately 81% were seen once, and the ten largest hold approximately 11%. The V and J genes are TRBV19 and TRBJ2-7; possibly TRBD1 for D (5 bases). This receptor was obtained from a woman between 35 and 50 years old in good health. Some clones in this sample may be carry-over from other donors' samples. The sample taken for sequencing was PBMCs. CDR3: CASSIRTGLYEQYF. CDR3 nucleotide sequence: TGTGCCAGTAGTATCAGAACAGGTCTGTACGAGCAGTACTTC.